This TCR beta chain comes out of a study of T cells in localized non-small cell lung cancer. Points from the study as a whole: Adjacent lung had a median about 55 of the 100 largest tumor clones. The study found T cell clonality highest in uninvolved adjacent lung, above tumor. Overall survival was longer when the density of T cells in the blood was higher.

The CDR3 has 16 amino acids. Germline assignment: CDR1 SGHTA and CDR2 FQGNSA. Losses at the gene ends were 4 bases for V and 6 bases for J; bases not matched to a gene: 8. Note on this clone: Its antigen is unknown.

Clones were sequenced by immunoSEQ multiplex PCR, and TCRdb holds only the in-frame ones, with some missing. This table holds about 35,000 clones, 75% to 95% found once. The rearrangement links TRBV7-2 to TRBJ2-1; TRBD1 matches at 11 bases. This receptor was taken from a female donor older than 55 with stage II lung adenocarcinoma. Sequenced material: peripheral blood mononuclear cells, taken before any cancer treatment. The CDR3 bases are TGTGCCAGCAGCTCCCTCAGGGACAGGGGGGGCAATGAGCAGTTCTTC. Its protein is CASSSLRDRGGNEQFF.